This T cell receptor (beta chain) was identified during a study of CD4 T cells in relation to SARS-CoV-2 and coronaviruses. The overall study: Median patient age was roughly 35 years, spanning 21 to 72 years.

The CDR3 is 16 residues long. With V trimmed by 2 bases and J by 5 bases, 11 bases remained unmatched. Germline CDR1 is SEHNR and CDR2 is FQNEAQ (reference sequence). Clones were read by immunoSEQ multiplex PCR, and TCRdb kept only the in-frame ones, dropping some. In the table there are approximately 60,000 clones, 92% of which are singletons. Specimen: naive CD4+ T cells from PBMCs. Subset defined: naive CD4+ T cells isolated by negative enrichment. This clonotype was sampled from an adult with COVID-19. This sequence joins TRBV7-9 and TRBJ2-5, with 7 positions matching TRBD2. This CDR3 is CASSLIPGRETETQYF. The CDR3 nucleotides read TGTGCCAGCAGCTTAATCCCCGGGCGGGAGACGGAGACCCAGTACTTC.